The 16 T cell receptor beta chains presented below share a single source sample, sequenced in a study of breast tumors, draining lymph nodes, adjacent tissues. TCRdb re-called the multiplex PCR reads with MiXCR, one entry per CDR3 protein. In the table there are a few hundred thousand distinct CDR3 sequences, less than 40% of which are singletons. Axillary draining lymph nodes of breast cancer patients supplied the node samples. The specimen sequenced was axillary lymph node tissue. These receptors originate from a female donor with breast cancer. Some clones in this sample may be carry-over from other donors' samples.

This clonotype was seen ten or more times. The chain is built from TRBV5-1 and TRBJ2-2; 8 bases match TRBD1. The CDR3 extends over 14 amino acids. After removal of 6 bases from V and 4 bases from J, the junction contained 5 bases not matched to a gene. The V gene's germline CDR1 is SGHRS and CDR2 YFSETQ. CDR3 region: CASIGQGGTGELFF. CDR3 nucleotide sequence: TGCGCCAGCATAGGACAGGGAGGCACCGGGGAGCTGTTTTTT.

This clonotype was seen more than once but under ten times. The V call is TRBV29-1, the J call TRBJ2-1; weak D call: TRBD2 (6 bases). Deletions cut 8 bases from V and 0 bases from J, with 11 bases between. Germline V gene lookup returns CDR1 SQVTM and CDR2 ANQGSEA. This CDR3 has 13 amino acids. CDR3 in amino acids: CSLEGSSYNEQFF. The CDR3 DNA reads TGCAGCTTGGAGGGGAGCTCCTACAATGAGCAGTTCTTC.

In its sample, this clonotype was seen many times. J is TRBJ1-2 and V is TRBV11-2, with D unresolved. Looked up from germline, CDR1 is SGHAT and CDR2 is FQNNGV. This CDR3 has 13 residues. Between the trimmed V and J ends, which lost 4 bases and 0 bases, there was a span of 6 bases. CDR3 DNA: TGTGCCAGCAGCTATGCTCCTAACTATGGCTACACCTTC. It codes for CASSYAPNYGYTF.

This clonotype came up many times. V is TRBV7-8 and J is TRBJ1-4; 8 positions agree with TRBD1. Germline V gene lookup returns CDR1 SGHVS and CDR2 FQNEAQ. The CDR3 is made up of 17 amino acids. J gave up 0 bases and V 5 bases, and 8 bases lay outside the gene matches. The CDR3 is CASSPGTGSTTNEKLFF. The CDR3, as DNA: TGTGCCAGCAGCCCGGGGACAGGATCTACAACTAATGAAAAACTGTTTTTT.

The sample holds many counts of this clonotype. The chain has TRBV29-1 and TRBJ1-2; D uncertain. The CDR3 loop spans 13 amino acids. V gave up 7 bases and J gave up 4 bases, with 16 bases separating them. From germline, CDR1 is SQVTM and CDR2 ANQGSEA. CDR3 in amino acids: CSAPRADLYGYTF. The CDR3 bases are TGCAGCGCCCCACGCGCGGACCTCTATGGCTACACCTTC.

This clonotype was counted many times. The chain recombines TRBV7-9 with TRBJ2-3, with 9 bases that match TRBD2. The CDR3 consists of 15 residues. CDR1 and CDR2 from the germline V gene are SEHNR and FQNEAQ (reference sequence). Unmatched junction bases numbered 6, after V lost 6 bases and J lost 2 bases. The CDR3: CASSSSSGNTDTQYF. The CDR3 DNA reads TGTGCCAGCAGTTCCTCTAGCGGGAACACAGATACGCAGTATTTT.

This clonotype was seen many times. The V and J genes are TRBV12-3 or TRBV12-4 and TRBJ1-5; possibly TRBD1 for D (5 bases). V was pared by 2 bases and J by 7 bases, with 15 bases between. The CDR3 loop spans 15 amino acids. In nucleotides, the CDR3 is TGTGCCAGCAGTTTAAGGGGCCAGGGTGTACAGCCCCAGCATTTT. This sequence encodes CASSLRGQGVQPQHF.

The sample holds many counts of this clonotype. V is TRBV19 and J is TRBJ2-5, with 9 bases identical to TRBD1. Losses at the gene ends were 3 bases for V and 1 base for J; bases not matched to a gene: 6. The CDR3 has 16 residues. CDR1 and CDR2 (germline): LNHDA, SQIVND (reference sequence). Here the CDR3 reads CASSIGTGWVQETQYF. Here the CDR3 DNA reads TGTGCCAGTAGTATTGGGACAGGGTGGGTCCAAGAGACCCAGTACTTC.

The sample holds many counts of this clonotype. The V gene is TRBV15, the J gene TRBJ2-5; 7 bases map to TRBD2. V gave up 0 bases and J gave up 2 bases; unmatched junction bases: 3. Germline assignment: CDR1 LNHNV and CDR2 YYDKDF (reference sequence). The CDR3 has 15 amino acids. Here the CDR3 reads CATSRDLAEQETQYF. In DNA form, the CDR3 reads TGTGCCACCAGCAGAGATCTAGCGGAACAAGAGACCCAGTACTTC.

This clonotype was counted ten times or more. This chain uses TRBV6-1 with TRBJ2-7; D remains unclear. V was pared by 2 bases and J by 0 bases, with 8 bases between. This CDR3 spans 14 amino acids. Germline-derived CDR1 and CDR2 are MNHNS and SASEGT. The CDR3 reads CASSEIGYSYEQYF. Here the CDR3 DNA reads TGTGCCAGCAGTGAAATCGGCTACTCCTACGAGCAGTACTTC.

This clonotype has ten or more counts. The V and J genes are TRBV6-6 and TRBJ2-5, with D tentatively TRBD1 (6 bases). V gave up 0 bases and J gave up 2 bases, with 16 bases separating them. The CDR3 has 17 residues. Germline V gene lookup returns CDR1 MNHNY and CDR2 SVGAGI (reference sequence). CDR3 sequence: CASSYSSGAVEQETQYF. The CDR3 coding sequence is TGTGCCAGCAGTTACTCATCAGGGGCCGTAGAGCAAGAGACCCAGTACTTC.

This clonotype occurred many times. The rearrangement links TRBV30 to TRBJ1-2, with D hard to call. The CDR3 is 13 residues long. The V gene's germline CDR1 is GTSNPN and CDR2 SVGIG (reference sequence). The V end was cut by 3 bases, the J end by 4 bases, with 12 bases between. The CDR3 here is CAWSGVSGYGYTF. The CDR3, as DNA: TGTGCCTGGAGCGGGGTGTCAGGCTATGGCTACACCTTC.

This clonotype was recorded many times. A read error is possible here, since a much larger clone lies one base away. CDR3 sequence: CASSVGPGGGSPPHF. The CDR3 region has the DNA TGTGCCAGCAGCGTAGGACCCGGCGGCGGTTCACCCCCCCACTTT. The chain recombines TRBV9 with TRBJ1-6; no definite D call. The V gene's germline CDR1 is SGDLS and CDR2 YYNGEE. The length of the CDR3 is 15 residues.

With regard to this clonotype: Just one base apart from a much larger clone, this may be a read error. In DNA form, the CDR3 reads TGTGCCAGCAGTGAAGGGGCTGGCTACACCTTC. This translates into CASSEGAGYTF. This sequence joins TRBV2 and TRBJ1-2; D remains unclear. Germline V gives CDR1 SNHLY, CDR2 FYNNEI. Trimming took off 1 base at V and 7 bases at J, with 4 bases between the two ends. The CDR3 is 11 residues long. The whole variable domain, remainder taken from reference TRBV2 and TRBJ1-2, is EPEVTQTPSHQVTQMGQEVILRCVPISNHLYFYWYRQILGQKVEFLVSFYNNEISEKSEIFDDQFSVERPDGSNFTLKIRSTKLEDSAMYFCASSEGAGYTFGSGTRLTVV.

The chain combines TRBV20-1 with TRBJ1-6; a weak D match, TRBD1 (5 bases). V lost 5 bases, J lost 2 bases, and 10 bases lay in between. CDR1 is DFQATT and CDR2 is SNEGSKA in the germline V gene (reference sequence). The CDR3 covers 14 residues. The CDR3 DNA reads TGCAGTGCTGACCGGGGGGCCTATAATTCACCCCTCCACTTT. It yields the protein CSADRGAYNSPLHF.

Regarding this clonotype: The CDR3 does not close with the conserved phenylalanine or tryptophan, likely indicating a read error. V and J are TRBV7-9 and TRBJ2-1, with 14 positions matching TRBD2. CDR3 size: 21 residues. Germline V gene sequence: CDR1 SEHNR, CDR2 FQNEAQ (reference sequence). CDR3 in amino acids: CASSLAGLAGGGSRSYNEQFR. The CDR3 DNA follows: TGTGCCAGTAGCTTAGCAGGACTAGCGGGGGGTGGTAGTAGGTCCTACAATGAGCAGTTCAGA.